This entry lists 5 T cell receptor beta chains sequenced from one sample in a study of PD-L1 blockade in urothelial cancer. The repertoire was sequenced with immunoSEQ multiplex PCR; TCRdb's copy has only in-frame clones and lacks some. The data contain about 73,000 clones, 85% to 90% of them singletons. Sequencing used PBMCs, obtained around atezolizumab (anti-PD-L1) treatment. These receptor sequences come from a man in his sixties with urothelial cancer.

This rearrangement joins TRBV4-1 to TRBJ1-6; 7 nucleotides align to TRBD1. Germline V gene data show CDR1 as MGHRA and CDR2 as YSYEKL. Trimming at V came to 6 bases and at J to 0 bases, leaving 14 bases not matched to a gene. The CDR3 is 19 amino acids. In DNA, the CDR3 is TGCGCCAGCAGTCGAATTCCGGGACAGTCAAGCTCCTATAATTCACCCCTCCACTTT. Its protein product is CASSRIPGQSSSYNSPLHF.

V is TRBV11-2 and J is TRBJ2-7; 8 bases fit TRBD1. The germline CDR1 and CDR2 sequences are SGHAT and FQNNGV. This CDR3 spans 15 amino acids. V lost 2 bases to trimming and J lost 2 bases; unmatched junction nucleotides: 5. DNA for the CDR3: TGTGCCAGCAGCTTATGGGACAGGCTTCCCTACGAGCAGTACTTC. This sequence encodes CASSLWDRLPYEQYF.

The chain links TRBV28 to TRBJ1-4, with a weak D call TRBD1 (6 bases). The CDR3 contains 15 residues. Trimming took off 5 bases at V and 8 bases at J, with 18 bases between the two ends. The germline CDR1 and CDR2 sequences are MDHEN and SYDVKM. The DNA for the CDR3 is TGTGCCAGCAGTACAACGGCAGGGGTGGGCGAAAAACTGTTTTTT. This sequence encodes CASSTTAGVGEKLFF.

This clone was seen a handful of times. This sequence joins TRBV11-3 and TRBJ2-1; 9 nucleotides align to TRBD2. CDR3 length: 14 residues. Trimming removed 1 base from V and 6 bases from J; junction bases left unmatched: 1. Germline loops: CDR1 SGHNT, CDR2 YENEEA. CDR3 amino acids: CASSLGSGGNEQFF. The CDR3 nucleotides are TGTGCCAGCAGCTTAGGTAGCGGGGGCAATGAGCAGTTCTTC.

The rearrangement joins TRBV18 to TRBJ1-1, with D possibly TRBD1 on 6 matching bases. This CDR3 comprises 14 residues. V lost 3 bases, J lost 4 bases, and 12 bases lay in between. Per the germline V gene, CDR1 is KGHSH and CDR2 is LQKENI. The CDR3 reads CASSPVGGATEAFF. CDR3 DNA: TGTGCCAGCTCACCGGTTGGGGGGGCCACTGAAGCTTTCTTT.